Listed below are T cell receptor beta chains from one sample, sequenced in a study of cytomegalovirus exposure and HLA in healthy donors. This table comes from immunoSEQ multiplex PCR, and its TCRdb copy is limited to in-frame clones, with some not included. The sample holds approximately 160,000 clones, around 79% seen once. Material for sequencing was PBMCs. The origin of the receptors is a male donor in good health and CMV-seropositive. CDR3s include the opening cysteine and the closing phenylalanine or tryptophan.

TRBV6-5	TRBJ1-2	CASRDSPYGYTF
TRBV13	TRBJ2-5	CASSLGSETQYF
TRBV19	TRBJ1-1	CASSISGNTEAFF
TRBV27	TRBJ2-3	CASSRDRGGTDTQYF
TRBV6-5	TRBJ2-7	CASSWSQQGNYEQYF
TRBV5-6	TRBJ1-1	CASSLATEAFF
TRBV5-1	TRBJ1-4	CASSDSPTNEKLFF
TRBV15	TRBJ2-7	CATSRDRGTGGNEQYF
TRBV5-1	TRBJ2-7	CASKGVGGYSYEQYF
TRBV30	TRBJ1-2	CACPMYGQGWYGYTF
TRBV5-5	TRBJ2-3	CASSRTRGGNADTQYF
TRBV2	TRBJ1-6	CASNFLQGNNSPLHF
TRBV5-5	TRBJ1-2	CASSSLRDRAHGYTF
TRBV5-1	TRBJ2-1	CASSLVPRGSEQFF
TRBV5-5	TRBJ1-1	CASSLAWGENTEAFF
TRBV5-4	TRBJ2-2	CASSPGLFRAGELFF
TRBV29-1	TRBJ2-4	CSVELQRNIQYF
TRBV27	TRBJ2-7	CASSAPRSGALYEQYF
TRBV30	TRBJ2-5	CAWSGGLSETQYF
TRBV11-2	TRBJ1-2	CASSPTPSSREGFDGYTF
TRBV11-2	TRBJ1-5	CASSSAGGKANQPQHF
TRBV7-2	TRBJ1-5	CASSLWSSNQPQHF
TRBV9	TRBJ2-1	CASSVFGAGYNEQFF
TRBV2	TRBJ2-3	CASSLRDRGSDTQYF
TRBV5-1	TRBJ1-2	CASSTDGYYGYTF
TRBV9	TRBJ2-3	CASSVSQASDTQYF
TRBV7-3	NA	CASSLALAGNEQYF
TRBV5-1	TRBJ1-2	CASSLVSGQGNGYTF
TRBV6-1	TRBJ1-6	CASSEGPTGYNSPLHF
TRBV30	TRBJ2-7	CAWRPGFTSEQYF
TRBV2	TRBJ1-4	CATRQAGNEKLFF
TRBV30	TRBJ2-3	CAWRKGLAGVTDTQYF
TRBV5-1	TRBJ2-7	CASSLTGPEQYF
TRBV6-1	TRBJ1-1	CASSALGQGAAFGTEAFF
TRBV6-1	TRBJ2-3	CASSRTITDTQYF
TRBV9	TRBJ1-4	CASSVGGTGWEKLFF
TRBV9	TRBJ2-7	CASSVGAGGLYEQYF
TRBV5-1	TRBJ2-2	CASSLAVTGELFF
TRBV11-2	TRBJ2-5	CASSGGQRGTFETQYF
TRBV4-2	TRBJ1-4	CASSLGGAEEEKLFF
TRBV7-8	TRBJ2-5	CASSLARAPKGETQYF
TRBV2	TRBJ1-2	CASSDSGRANYGYTF
TRBV7-2	TRBJ1-6	CASSLAAGLSSPLHF
TRBV18	TRBJ1-3	CASSPQTGDGNTIYF
TRBV5-1	TRBJ2-7	CASSYTGSYEQYF
TRBV2	TRBJ1-5	CASSDRGNQPQHF
TRBV6-5	TRBJ1-1	CASRTNLNTEAFF
TRBV6-6	TRBJ1-6	CASSPGTGGSPLHF
TRBV27	TRBJ1-4	CASSATGAGNEKLFF
TRBV23-1	TRBJ1-6	CASSQGGVINSPLHF
TRBV6-5	TRBJ2-2	CASSYGSSATGELFF
TRBV6-4	TRBJ1-1	CASSLSTNTEAFF
TRBV10-1	TRBJ2-7	CASSELPGEQYF